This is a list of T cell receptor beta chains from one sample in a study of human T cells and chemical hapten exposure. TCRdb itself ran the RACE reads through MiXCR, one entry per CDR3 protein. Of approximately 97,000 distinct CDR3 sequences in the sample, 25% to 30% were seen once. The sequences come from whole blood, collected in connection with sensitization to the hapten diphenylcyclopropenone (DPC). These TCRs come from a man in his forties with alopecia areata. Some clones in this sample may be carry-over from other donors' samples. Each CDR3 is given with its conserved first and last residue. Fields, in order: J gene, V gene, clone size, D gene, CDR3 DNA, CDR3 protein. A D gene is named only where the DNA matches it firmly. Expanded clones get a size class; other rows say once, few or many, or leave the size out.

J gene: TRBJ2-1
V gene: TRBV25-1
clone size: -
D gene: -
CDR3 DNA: TGTGCCAGCAGTGACAGGGGCTCCTACAATGAGCAGTTCTTC
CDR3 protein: CASSDRGSYNEQFF

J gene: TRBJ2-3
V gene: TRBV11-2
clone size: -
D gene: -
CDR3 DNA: TGTGCCAGCAGCCTCCTCCCGGGCGCGAGCACAGATACGCAGTATTTT
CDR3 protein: CASSLLPGASTDTQYF

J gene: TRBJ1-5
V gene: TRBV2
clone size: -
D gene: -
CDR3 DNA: TGTGCCAGCAAAGGAGCTTTAAATCGCAATCAGCCCCAGCATTTT
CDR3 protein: CASKGALNRNQPQHF

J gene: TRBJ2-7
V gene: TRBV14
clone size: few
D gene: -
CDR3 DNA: TGTGCCAGCAGCCAATGGCAGGGCTACTACGAGCAGTACTTC
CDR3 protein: CASSQWQGYYEQYF

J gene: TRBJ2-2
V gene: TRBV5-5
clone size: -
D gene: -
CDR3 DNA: TGTGCCAGCAGCCTATCTCCAGGGCCCGGGGAGCTGTTTTTT
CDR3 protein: CASSLSPGPGELFF

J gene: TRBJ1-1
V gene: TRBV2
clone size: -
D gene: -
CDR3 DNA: TGTGCCAGCAGTGAAATCGCAGCTGAAGCTTTCTTT
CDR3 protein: CASSEIAAEAFF

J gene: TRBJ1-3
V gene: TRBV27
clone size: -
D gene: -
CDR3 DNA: TGTGCCAGCAGTTTAAGTGGACACCAATCTGGAAACACCATATATTTT
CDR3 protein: CASSLSGHQSGNTIYF

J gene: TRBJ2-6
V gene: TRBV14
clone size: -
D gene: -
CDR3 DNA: TGTGCCAGCAGTTGGGCCAACGTCCTGACTTTC
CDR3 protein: CASSWANVLTF

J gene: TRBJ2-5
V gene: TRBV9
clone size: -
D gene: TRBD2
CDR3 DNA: TGTGCCAGCAGCCCCGGGGGGGGGGAATGGAGTGGAGAGACCCAGTACTTC
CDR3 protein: CASSPGGGEWSGETQYF

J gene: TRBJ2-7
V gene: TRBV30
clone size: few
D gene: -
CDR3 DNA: TGTGCCTGGACCGTAGGTCAGAGCTACGAGCAGTACTTC
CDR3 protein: CAWTVGQSYEQYF

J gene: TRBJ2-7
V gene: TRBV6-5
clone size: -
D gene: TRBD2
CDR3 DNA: TGTGCCAGCAGTTATTCCAGCGGGAGGGCTTACGAGCAGTACTTC
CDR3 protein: CASSYSSGRAYEQYF

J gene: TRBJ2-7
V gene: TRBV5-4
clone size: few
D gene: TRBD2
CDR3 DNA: TGTGCCAGCAGCCCCGGGACTAGCGGGCGCGAGCAGTACTTC
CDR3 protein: CASSPGTSGREQYF

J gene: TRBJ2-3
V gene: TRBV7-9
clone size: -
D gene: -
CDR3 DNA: TGTGCCAGCAGCCCGCTCTTGGAGGCAGATACGCAGTATTTT
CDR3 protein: CASSPLLEADTQYF

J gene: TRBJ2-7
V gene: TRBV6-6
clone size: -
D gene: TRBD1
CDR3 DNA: TGTGCCAGCAGTCTCACTCCGGGACAGGGGTGGTACGAGCAGTACTTC
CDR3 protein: CASSLTPGQGWYEQYF

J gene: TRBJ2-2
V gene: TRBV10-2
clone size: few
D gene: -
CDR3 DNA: TGCGCCAGCAGTGAGTCCGGGGACACCGGGGAGCTGTTTTTT
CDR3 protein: CASSESGDTGELFF

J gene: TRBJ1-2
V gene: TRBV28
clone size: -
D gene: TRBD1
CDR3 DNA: TGTGCCAGCAGTTTACCCGGGACAGGGGGTTTCCGCTACACCTTC
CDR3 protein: CASSLPGTGGFRYTF

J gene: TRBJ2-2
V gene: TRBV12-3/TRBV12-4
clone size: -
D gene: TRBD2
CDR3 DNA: TGTGCCAGCATCCTTAGCGGGAGTAACACCGGGGAGCTGTTTTTT
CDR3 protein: CASILSGSNTGELFF

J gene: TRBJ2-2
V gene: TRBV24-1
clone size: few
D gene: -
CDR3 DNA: TGTGCCACCAGTGACAACGGGTGGGCCGGGGAGCTGTTTTTT
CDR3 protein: CATSDNGWAGELFF

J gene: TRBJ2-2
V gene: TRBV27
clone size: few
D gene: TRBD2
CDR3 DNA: TGTGCCAGCAGTCGGACTAGCGGGAGTTTTAGCACCGGGGAGCTGTTTTTT
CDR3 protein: CASSRTSGSFSTGELFF

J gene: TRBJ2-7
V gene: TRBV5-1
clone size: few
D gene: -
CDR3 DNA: TGCGCCAGCAGCTTGGATCGGCCCAGCTCCGAGCAGTACTTC
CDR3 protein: CASSLDRPSSEQYF